The 31 T cell receptor beta chains below all came from one sample that was sequenced in a study of graft-versus-host responses after intestinal transplantation. Assay: immunoSEQ multiplex PCR; the TCRdb copy retains only in-frame clones and omits some. This table has about 15,000 clones, 35% to 45% appearing once. The plating included around 200,000 irradiated, violet-dye-labeled stimulator cells together with around 200,000 CFSE-labeled responder cells. Sequencing used alloreactive CD8+ T cells from a mixed lymphocyte reaction culture, obtained before intestinal transplant. Subset meaning: CFSE-low proliferating T cells sorted from approximately 6-day pre-transplant mixed lymphocyte reaction (GvH or HvG direction). These TCRs come from a human patient who received an intestinal transplant.

The V call is TRBV5-4, the J call TRBJ1-2; tentatively, D is TRBD1 (5 bases). Germline V gene sequence: CDR1 SGHNT, CDR2 YYREEE (reference sequence). There are 13 residues in the CDR3. The germline V and J ends were trimmed by 0 bases and 7 bases, with 10 bases remaining between them. DNA of the CDR3: TGTGCCAGCAGCTTGGAGCCAGGGTCTGGCTACACCTTC. Its translation: CASSLEPGSGYTF.

The chain carries TRBV7-6 and TRBJ2-1; D uncertain. This CDR3 is 15 amino acids long. Between the trimmed V and J ends, which lost 3 bases and 4 bases, there was a span of 13 bases. Germline CDR1 is SGHVS and CDR2 is FNYEAQ. The CDR3 nucleotides read TGTGCCAGCAGCTTTTCCCAGTCTTCGTACAATGAGCAGTTCTTC. It yields the protein CASSFSQSSYNEQFF.

This chain links TRBV6-5 with TRBJ2-7; 7 positions match TRBD2. This CDR3 is built from 13 residues. V trimming: 2 bases; J trimming: 6 bases; junction bases outside the gene matches: 4. From germline, CDR1 is MNHEY and CDR2 SVGAGI. The chain's CDR3 is CASSYGLVGEQYF. The CDR3 bases are TGTGCCAGCAGTTACGGACTAGTGGGCGAGCAGTACTTC.

V usage is TRBV19 and J usage is TRBJ2-1; 13 nucleotides line up with TRBD2. This CDR3 region has 15 residues. The V gene's germline CDR1 is LNHDA and CDR2 SQIVND (reference sequence). J gave up 6 bases and V 6 bases, and 5 bases lay outside the gene matches. This chain's CDR3 is CASSQGLAGLNEQFF. CDR3 bases: TGTGCCAGTAGCCAGGGACTAGCGGGACTCAATGAGCAGTTCTTC.

The V gene is TRBV9, the J gene TRBJ1-1; perhaps TRBD1 as D (5 bases). Germline CDR1 is SGDLS and CDR2 is YYNGEE. CDR3 length: 14 residues. The ends were cut back, 0 bases at V and 5 bases at J, with 11 bases in the middle. The CDR3 coding sequence is TGTGCCAGCAGCGTAGCGGGGGTAGGGACTGAAGCTTTCTTT. Protein: CASSVAGVGTEAFF.

This clone was detected only a few times. V gene TRBV6-6 combines with J gene TRBJ2-5; D is unresolved. Germline V gene sequence: CDR1 MNHNY, CDR2 SVGAGI (reference sequence). This CDR3 is 12 amino acids long. Trimming stripped 5 bases from V and 2 bases from J, with 6 bases between. The CDR3 coding sequence is TGTGCCAGCAGTGGGCTACAAGAGACCCAGTACTTC. Translation: CASSGLQETQYF.

V usage is TRBV7-3 and J usage is TRBJ2-1; a possible D gene is TRBD2 (6 bases). The V end lost 3 bases, the J end lost 0 bases, and 6 bases lay between the germline ends. The CDR3 has 14 amino acids. The germline CDR1 and CDR2 sequences are SGHTA and FQGTGA. The CDR3 spells CASSFGSSYNEQFF. DNA of the CDR3: TGTGCCAGCAGCTTCGGGAGCTCCTACAATGAGCAGTTCTTC.

The chain combines TRBV28 with TRBJ2-5; D remains ambiguous. Trimming removed 3 bases at V and 7 bases at J, with 3 bases between. There are 10 residues in the CDR3. Germline-derived CDR1 and CDR2 are MDHEN and SYDVKM. The CDR3 is CASSFGTQYF. The DNA of the CDR3 is TGTGCCAGCAGTTTCGGGACCCAGTACTTC.

This clone appeared a few times. The chain uses TRBV4-1 and TRBJ2-7; D is possibly TRBD1 (6 bases). CDR3 length: 15 amino acids. Germline V gene sequence: CDR1 MGHRA, CDR2 YSYEKL. V dropped 1 base and J dropped 4 bases, with 14 bases sitting between them. The chain's CDR3 is CASSQVDSLGYEQYF. The CDR3 DNA reads TGCGCCAGCAGCCAAGTGGACAGCCTGGGGTACGAGCAGTACTTC.

The chain is built from TRBV5-1 and TRBJ2-1, with D perhaps TRBD2 (6 bases). The V end was cut by 5 bases, the J end by 9 bases, with 18 bases between. This CDR3 comprises 14 residues. Germline V gene data show CDR1 as SGHRS and CDR2 as YFSETQ. In DNA, the CDR3 is TGCGCCAGCAGACCTGGACGGTGGAGGGGTGAGCAGTTCTTC. It translates to CASRPGRWRGEQFF.

This clone was observed a handful of times. The chain links TRBV5-4 to TRBJ2-7; tentative D call: TRBD2 (5 bases). Germline V gives CDR1 SGHNT, CDR2 YYREEE (reference sequence). The V end was cut by 4 bases, the J end by 2 bases, with 19 bases between. The CDR3 consists of 16 residues. CDR3 nucleotide sequence: TGTGCCAGCAGCCGATCCCCGCGCGACGGGACCTACGAGCAGTACTTC. Translating gives CASSRSPRDGTYEQYF.

The CDR3 DNA reads TGTGCCAGCAGCTTCGGGACAGGCACCTACGAGCAGTACTTC. Protein product: CASSFGTGTYEQYF. The V gene is TRBV11-2, the J gene TRBJ2-7; 8 bases match TRBD1. The CDR3 runs to 14 residues. V shed 3 bases, J shed 2 bases, and the junction held 3 bases outside the gene matches. CDR1 is SGHAT and CDR2 is FQNNGV in the germline V gene.

The table lists this clone with a few counts. The chain carries TRBV30 and TRBJ2-3; D remains unclear. Germline V lookup: CDR1 GTSNPN, CDR2 SVGIG (reference sequence). The CDR3 sequence is 12 residues long. V dropped 4 bases and J dropped 1 base, with 6 bases sitting between them. The CDR3 reads CAWTPGTDTQYF. As DNA, the CDR3 is TGTGCCTGGACTCCGGGCACAGATACGCAGTATTTT.

This clone was seen more than once but under ten times. This chain links TRBV7-2 with TRBJ1-3; TRBD1 is a possible D gene (5 bases). V was pared by 3 bases and J by 3 bases, with 12 bases between. The CDR3 is made up of 15 amino acids. Germline V lookup: CDR1 SGHTA, CDR2 FQGNSA. The CDR3 loop reads CASSLRRGLGNTIYF. The CDR3 nucleotides are TGTGCCAGCAGCTTGCGGAGGGGCCTTGGAAACACCATATATTTT.

This clone is labeled medium-sized. The rearrangement joins TRBV5-6 to TRBJ1-2; tentatively, D is TRBD1 (6 bases). Per germline, CDR1 SGHDT and CDR2 YYEEEE. CDR3 length: 14 amino acids. Deletions cut 2 bases from V and 0 bases from J, with 8 bases between. The CDR3 sequence is CASSFGTTNYGYTF. The CDR3 coding sequence is TGTGCCAGCAGCTTCGGGACAACTAACTATGGCTACACCTTC.

The gene calls are TRBV4-1 and TRBJ2-5, with D uncertain. The V gene's germline CDR1 is MGHRA and CDR2 YSYEKL. Trimming removed 1 base at V and 0 bases at J, with 15 bases between. This CDR3 has 17 residues. This chain's CDR3 is CASSQVAYGSYQETQYF. In DNA form, the CDR3 reads TGCGCCAGCAGCCAAGTAGCTTACGGATCGTACCAAGAGACCCAGTACTTC.

The genes are TRBV4-1 and TRBJ1-5, with D perhaps TRBD1 (5 bases). With 4 bases removed from V and 7 bases from J, the gap between germline ends came to 20 bases. CDR3 length: 16 residues. Per the germline V gene, CDR1 is MGHRA and CDR2 is YSYEKL. CDR3 sequence (DNA): TGCGCCAGCAGCCCGGGTCTGGCAGGGCATTGGCAGCCCCAGCATTTT. Its protein product is CASSPGLAGHWQPQHF.

The chain joins TRBV2 to TRBJ2-4, with D possibly TRBD2 on 6 matching bases. This CDR3 has 17 amino acids. Trimming shortened V by 6 bases and J by 0 bases, and 18 bases separated the two germline ends. Germline V gene data show CDR1 as SNHLY and CDR2 as FYNNEI. The CDR3 is CASSPPRRARAKNIQYF. The CDR3 DNA sequence: TGTGCCAGCAGCCCTCCAAGGAGGGCTCGAGCCAAAAACATTCAGTACTTC.

The chain joins TRBV23-1 to TRBJ1-1, with TRBD1 as a possible D gene (6 bases). TRBV23-1 is designated an ORF whose function remains uncertain. Trimming took 0 bases from V and 4 from J, leaving 27 bases between them. The CDR3 has 20 amino acids. CDR3 sequence reads: CASSQSGTIACTTALTEAFF. The CDR3 coding sequence is TGCGCCAGCAGTCAATCAGGGACAATCGCTTGTACTACAGCGCTCACTGAAGCTTTCTTT.

By share, this clone counts as medium-sized. The chain links TRBV6-5 to TRBJ2-1; D possibly corresponds to TRBD1 (5 bases). CDR3 size: 13 residues. The V gene's germline CDR1 is MNHEY and CDR2 SVGAGI. Between the trimmed V and J ends, which lost 2 bases and 7 bases, there was a span of 9 bases. The CDR3 here is CASSYAGQNEQFF. CDR3 in DNA: TGTGCCAGCAGTTACGCCGGACAAAATGAGCAGTTCTTC.

This chain joins TRBV5-1 and TRBJ2-4; perhaps TRBD1 as D (6 bases). Per germline, CDR1 SGHRS and CDR2 YFSETQ. Trimming removed 3 bases from V and 7 bases from J, with 20 bases in between. The length of the CDR3 is 16 residues. The CDR3 is CASSWAAMDSGNIQYF. CDR3 coding DNA: TGCGCCAGCAGCTGGGCCGCCATGGACAGTGGGAACATTCAGTACTTC. Full variable domain (rest looked up from reference TRBV5-1 and TRBJ2-4): KAGVTQTPRYLIKTRGQQVTLSCSPISGHRSVSWYQQTPGQGLQFLFEYFSETQRNKGNFPGRFSGRQFSNSRSEMNVSTLELGDSALYLCASSWAAMDSGNIQYFGAGTRLSVL.

The chain recombines TRBV10-3 with TRBJ2-7, with 7 bases aligning to TRBD2. The V and J ends lost 6 bases and 2 bases, in that order; junction bases with no gene match: 7. The CDR3 covers 14 residues. Germline values: CDR1 ENHRY, CDR2 SYGVKD. The CDR3 here is CAIRGAGLTYEQYF. CDR3 bases: TGTGCCATCAGGGGAGCGGGACTCACCTACGAGCAGTACTTC.

The rearrangement links TRBV27 to TRBJ2-1; 11 bases match TRBD2. CDR3 length equals 14 residues. Trimming removed 2 bases from V and 7 bases from J; junction bases left unmatched: 1. The germline V gene has CDR1 MNHEY and CDR2 SMNVEV (reference sequence). The CDR3 DNA follows: TGTGCCAGCAGTTTAACTAGCGGGGGAAATGAGCAGTTCTTC. Its translation: CASSLTSGGNEQFF.

This chain uses TRBV4-1 with TRBJ2-7, with D perhaps TRBD2 (6 bases). V was trimmed by 1 base and J by 0 bases, leaving 10 bases between them. The length of the CDR3 is 15 residues. Germline V gives CDR1 MGHRA, CDR2 YSYEKL. The CDR3 sequence: CASSQGLASSYEQYF. CDR3 bases: TGCGCCAGCAGCCAAGGGCTAGCGAGCTCCTACGAGCAGTACTTC.

This clone is labeled as large. This chain joins TRBV9 and TRBJ2-3, with TRBD2 identical over 12 bases. Germline CDR1 and CDR2: SGDLS and YYNGEE. V lost 0 bases to trimming and J lost 4 bases; unmatched junction nucleotides: 3. CDR3 length: 16 residues. The CDR3 sequence is CASSVGTSGTADTQYF. CDR3 nucleotide sequence: TGTGCCAGCAGCGTAGGGACTAGCGGGACGGCAGATACGCAGTATTTT.

The chain joins TRBV27 to TRBJ2-7, with a weak D call TRBD1 (5 bases). CDR3 length equals 13 residues. Germline assignment: CDR1 MNHEY and CDR2 SMNVEV (reference sequence). Trimming pared 3 bases from V and 3 bases from J, leaving 9 bases between. The CDR3 is CASSLGQDYEQYF. The DNA for the CDR3 is TGTGCCAGCAGTTTGGGGCAGGACTACGAGCAGTACTTC.

The chain employs TRBV5-6 and TRBJ1-1; TRBD1 might be the D (5 bases). Trimming cost V 4 bases and J 1 base, with 5 bases left between them. The germline CDR1 and CDR2 sequences are SGHDT and YYEEEE. The length of the CDR3 is 12 residues. The CDR3 sequence is CASSTGNTEAFF. Here the CDR3 DNA reads TGTGCCAGCAGCACAGGGAACACTGAAGCTTTCTTT. The variable domain in full, with the rest retrieved from reference TRBV5-6 and TRBJ1-1, is DAGVTQSPTHLIKTRGQQVTLRCSPKSGHDTVSWYQQALGQGPQFIFQYYEEEERQRGNFPDRFSGHQFPNYSSELNVNALLLGDSALYLCASSTGNTEAFFGQGTRLTVV.

The chain couples TRBV6-6 to TRBJ1-5, with TRBD1 matching over 7 bases. Per the germline V gene, CDR1 is MNHNY and CDR2 is SVGAGI (reference sequence). The CDR3 has 15 residues. V was clipped by 5 bases and J by 7 bases; unmatched bases: 11. The CDR3 sequence is CASSVTGARGQPQHF. The DNA for the CDR3 is TGTGCCAGCAGTGTAACAGGGGCGCGAGGACAGCCCCAGCATTTT.

This clone showed up just a few times. The chain uses TRBV27 and TRBJ1-4; D is perhaps TRBD1 (5 bases). Trimming took 7 bases from V and 8 from J, leaving 11 bases between them. Germline-derived CDR1 and CDR2 are MNHEY and SMNVEV (reference sequence). The length of the CDR3 is 12 residues. The DNA for the CDR3 is TGTGCCAGCATGGGGAGGGGAGAAAAACTGTTTTTT. It specifies CASMGRGEKLFF.

This clone was found a few times. The chain couples TRBV5-3 to TRBJ1-1; perhaps TRBD1 as D (5 bases). TRBV5-3 is an ORF, and what it does is uncertain. V was trimmed by 4 bases and J by 0 bases, leaving 7 bases between them. The CDR3 runs to 13 residues. The CDR3 DNA sequence: TGTGCCAGAAGCGAGACAGTGAACACTGAAGCTTTCTTT. It translates to CARSETVNTEAFF.

The rearrangement uses TRBV6-1 and TRBJ2-7, with TRBD1 matching over 7 bases. The CDR3 is made up of 13 amino acids. CDR1 and CDR2 from the germline V gene are MNHNS and SASEGT. With 9 bases clipped from V and 2 bases from J, the junction kept 7 bases outside the gene matches. This CDR3 is CASRLTGTYEQYF. CDR3 nucleotides: TGTGCCAGTAGGTTGACAGGGACCTACGAGCAGTACTTC.